This T cell receptor (beta chain) was recovered during a study of blood T cell repertoires in COVID-19 (dated by TCRdb to the early 2020s). Regarding the research as a whole: The collaborator samples originated in the United States, Italy and Spain and spanned the acute and convalescent phases of COVID-19. The material from the prospective study consisted of cDNA or gDNA derived from T cells, B-cell-depleted T cells, or PBMCs. The dataset comprised deeply sampled blood TCRbeta repertoires from subjects exposed to, actively infected with, or recovered from COVID-19. The repertoires were released in a freely available public database meant as a resource for research on the immune response to SARS-CoV-2. The samples were drawn from the first 160 participants of the ongoing ImmuneRACE study and from 950 to 1,500 subjects provided by 6 global collaborators. A de-identified subject ID, COVID-19 status, age in years and sex were almost always included in the sample metadata. Where available, HLA class I and class II types were taken from metadata supplied by the sample provider and were not determined by assay-based typing. What the study reported, not specific to this receptor: Clinical and demographic metadata were provided uncurated, with the amount varying by source and participant.

Collaborating institutions collected whole blood in K2EDTA tubes following their own protocols. For TCRbeta analysis, collaborators shipped samples in one of three forms: frozen whole blood, isolated PBMCs, or DNA extracted from either of those sample types. Trimming removed 0 bases from V and 4 bases from J; the gene matches leave 8 bases unexplained. The CDR3 measures 17 amino acids from cysteine to phenylalanine. Only CDR3 DNA remains: 51 bases, in frame from the first base. CDR1 and CDR2 were assigned from the germline V gene as MGHRA and YSYEKL. In the case of this clone: What this receptor recognizes is not known. Within one base of it there is no much larger clone, and no base qualities were kept.

The immunoSEQ Assay, a bias-controlled multiplex PCR, was used to amplify TCRbeta CDR3 regions from genomic DNA. Processing in the source paper ran as follows. The number of nucleated cells in each sample was estimated by amplification of reference gene primers within the assay. To quantify the absolute abundance of each unique TCRbeta CDR3 rearrangement, sequence reads were collapsed and filtered. For each sample, productive Simpson clonality was calculated by taking the square root of Simpson's diversity index across productive rearrangements. Here the immuneACCESS table is served through TCRdb, limited to in-frame sequences with V and J called. Missing clones are a known gap in these copies; in checked studies unresolved V genes cover under half, and the rest lacks a known reason. That table is the source of V, J and clone size, and D and trimming were worked out from the DNA. The sample has under 250,000 clones on record, around nine tenths of them singletons. The ten largest clones take up approximately 1.4% of the sample.

This TCR derives from a man older than 75 with acute or convalescent COVID-19. Sequencing was performed on peripheral blood. This receptor chain uses TRBV4-1 and TRBJ2-1; the junction holds 8 bases that match TRBD1. The DNA sequence is given as TGCGCCAGCAGCCAAGATGGGCCCCGGACAGGGTACAATGAGCAGTTCTTC. The resulting protein is CASSQDGPRTGYNEQFF.